Given below is one T cell receptor (beta chain) in context. The record originates from a study of blood T cell repertoires in COVID-19. Study summary: COVID-19 samples, acute and convalescent, were from the United States, Italy and Spain. Sample material is recorded as cDNA or gDNA derived from T cells, B-cell-depleted T cells, or PBMCs.

Per the study methods: The authors estimated nucleated cell counts from reference gene primer amplification. The table came from immunoSEQ multiplex PCR; TCRdb's copy has only in-frame clones and leaves some out. The V and J calls and clone size were taken over from that table, and D and trimming were inferred from the DNA. The sample holds 150,000 to 200,000 clones, roughly four fifths seen once. The sequence came from a man aged 60-69 years with active or convalescent COVID-19. Input material: peripheral blood.

The CDR3 DNA sequence: TGCGCCAGCAGCTTGGGACAGGGGGGCACAGATACGCAGTATTTT. This encodes CASSLGQGGTDTQYF. The chain combines TRBV5-1 with TRBJ2-3; 9 bases align to TRBD1. The V and J ends lost 0 bases and 1 base, in that order; junction bases with no gene match: 0. Germline-derived CDR1 and CDR2 are SGHRS and YFSETQ. The CDR3 has 15 residues. Full variable domain (outside the CDR3, taken from reference TRBV5-1 and TRBJ2-3): KAGVTQTPRYLIKTRGQQVTLSCSPISGHRSVSWYQQTPGQGLQFLFEYFSETQRNKGNFPGRFSGRQFSNSRSEMNVSTLELGDSALYLCASSLGQGGTDTQYFGPGTRLTVL.